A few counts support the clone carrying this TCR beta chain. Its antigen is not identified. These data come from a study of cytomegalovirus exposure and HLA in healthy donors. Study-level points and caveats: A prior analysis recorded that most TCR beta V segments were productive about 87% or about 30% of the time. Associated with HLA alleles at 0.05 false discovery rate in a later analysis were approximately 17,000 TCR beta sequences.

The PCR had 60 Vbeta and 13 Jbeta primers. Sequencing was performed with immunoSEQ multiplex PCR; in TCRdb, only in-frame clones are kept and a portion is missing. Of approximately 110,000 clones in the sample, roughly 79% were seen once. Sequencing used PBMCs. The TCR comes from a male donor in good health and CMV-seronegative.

CDR3 DNA: TGTGCCAGCAGTCCTAGACTGGCTGAAGCTTTCTTT. As protein: CASSPRLAEAFF. This chain uses TRBV6-1 with TRBJ1-1; D is unclear. Germline assignment: CDR1 MNHNS and CDR2 SASEGT. Trimming pared 5 bases from V and 6 bases from J, leaving 10 bases between. The length of the CDR3 is 12 residues.